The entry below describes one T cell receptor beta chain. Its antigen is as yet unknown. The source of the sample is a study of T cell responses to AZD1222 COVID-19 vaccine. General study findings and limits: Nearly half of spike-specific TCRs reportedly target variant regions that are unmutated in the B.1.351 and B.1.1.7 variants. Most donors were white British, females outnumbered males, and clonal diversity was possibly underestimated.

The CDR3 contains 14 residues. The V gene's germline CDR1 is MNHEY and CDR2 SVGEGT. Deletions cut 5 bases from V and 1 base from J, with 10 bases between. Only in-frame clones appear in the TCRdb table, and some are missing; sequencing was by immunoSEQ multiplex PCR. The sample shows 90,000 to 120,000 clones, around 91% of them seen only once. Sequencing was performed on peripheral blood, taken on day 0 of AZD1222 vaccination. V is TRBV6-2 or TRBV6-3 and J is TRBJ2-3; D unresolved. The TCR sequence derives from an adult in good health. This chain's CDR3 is CASSLPDGTDTQYF. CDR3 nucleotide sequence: TGTGCCAGCAGTCTACCGGACGGCACAGATACGCAGTATTTT.